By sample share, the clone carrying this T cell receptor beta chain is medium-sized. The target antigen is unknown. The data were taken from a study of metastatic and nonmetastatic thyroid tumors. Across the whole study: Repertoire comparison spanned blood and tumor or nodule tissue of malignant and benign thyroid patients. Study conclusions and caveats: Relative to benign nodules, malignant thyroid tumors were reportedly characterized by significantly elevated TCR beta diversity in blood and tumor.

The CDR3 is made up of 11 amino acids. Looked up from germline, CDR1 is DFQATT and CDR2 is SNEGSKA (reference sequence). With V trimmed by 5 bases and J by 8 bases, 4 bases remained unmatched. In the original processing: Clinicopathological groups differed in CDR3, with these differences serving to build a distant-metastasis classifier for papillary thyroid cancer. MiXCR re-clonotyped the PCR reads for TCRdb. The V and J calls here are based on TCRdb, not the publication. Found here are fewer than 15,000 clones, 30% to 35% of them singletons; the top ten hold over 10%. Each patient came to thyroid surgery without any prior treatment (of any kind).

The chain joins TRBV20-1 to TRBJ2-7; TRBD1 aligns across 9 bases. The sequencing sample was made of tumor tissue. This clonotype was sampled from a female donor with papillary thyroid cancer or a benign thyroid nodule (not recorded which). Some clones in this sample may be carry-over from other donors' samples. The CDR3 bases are TGCAGTGCTTGGACAGGGGAGAAGCAGTACTTC. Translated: CSAWTGEKQYF.